This T cell receptor (beta chain) was sequenced during a study of regulatory T cells in long-lasting Graves disease. This clonotype was counted once. Its antigen remains unidentified. The sample's time point: persistent/refractory GD, antithyroid drugs over 5 years with positive TRAb. PBMC-derived RNA was used for the TCR library. In building TCR beta libraries, iRepertoire HTBI primers were used together with Arm-PCR of CDR3 regions. One entry per CDR3 protein results from TCRdb running MiXCR on the multiplex PCR reads. The repertoire holds 500,000 to 700,000 distinct CDR3 sequences, with about 30% as singletons. Study conclusions and caveats: Public clonotype sharing was higher in persistent than newly diagnosed patients.

This CDR3 has 15 amino acids. V was cut by 6 bases and J by 0 bases, with 17 bases left in between. Germline V lookup: CDR1 SQVTM, CDR2 ANQGSEA. The chain combines TRBV29-1 with TRBJ1-1; tentatively, D is TRBD1 (5 bases). The sequence derives from a female donor with Graves disease. The sample was peripheral blood mononuclear cells (PBMCs), taken when the disease was refractory, from a patient treated with antithyroid drugs. The CDR3 bases are TGCAGCGTCCAAGGGGTGGGACGGATGAACACTGAAGCTTTCTTT. Its protein is CSVQGVGRMNTEAFF. The variable domain in full, completed from reference TRBV29-1 and TRBJ1-1, reads SAVISQKPSRDICQRGTSLTIQCQVDSQVTMMFWYRQQPGQSLTLIATANQGSEATYESGFVIDKFPISRPNLTFSTLTVSNMSPEDSSIYLCSVQGVGRMNTEAFFGQGTRLTVV.